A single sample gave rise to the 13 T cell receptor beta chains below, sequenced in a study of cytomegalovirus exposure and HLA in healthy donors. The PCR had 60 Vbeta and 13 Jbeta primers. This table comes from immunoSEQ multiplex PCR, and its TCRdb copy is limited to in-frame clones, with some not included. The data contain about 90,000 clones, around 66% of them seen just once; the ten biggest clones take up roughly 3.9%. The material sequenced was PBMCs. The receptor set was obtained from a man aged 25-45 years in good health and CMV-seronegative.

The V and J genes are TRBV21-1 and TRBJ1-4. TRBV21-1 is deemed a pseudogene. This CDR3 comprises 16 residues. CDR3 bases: TGTGCCAGCAGCAAAGTCCCTCGGGTGATTTGGGAAAAACTGTTTTTT. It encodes CASSKVPRVIWEKLFF.

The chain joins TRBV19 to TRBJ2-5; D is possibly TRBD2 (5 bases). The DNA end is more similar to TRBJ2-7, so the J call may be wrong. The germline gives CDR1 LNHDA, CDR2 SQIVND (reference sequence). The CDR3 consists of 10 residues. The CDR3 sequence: CASGGYEQYF. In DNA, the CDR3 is TGTGCCAGCGGAGGCTACGAGCAGTACTTC.

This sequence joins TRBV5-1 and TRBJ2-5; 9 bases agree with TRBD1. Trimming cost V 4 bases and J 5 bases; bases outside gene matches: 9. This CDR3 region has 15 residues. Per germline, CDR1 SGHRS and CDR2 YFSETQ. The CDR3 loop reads CASSRDRGIEETQYF. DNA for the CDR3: TGCGCCAGCAGCAGAGACAGGGGGATAGAGGAGACCCAGTACTTC.

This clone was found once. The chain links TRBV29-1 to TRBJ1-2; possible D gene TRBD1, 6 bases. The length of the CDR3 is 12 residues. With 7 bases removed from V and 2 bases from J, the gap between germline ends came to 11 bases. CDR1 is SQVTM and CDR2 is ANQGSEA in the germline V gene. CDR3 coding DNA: TGCAGCGGCGGACAGACCAACTATGGCTACACCTTC. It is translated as CSGGQTNYGYTF.

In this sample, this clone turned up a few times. CDR3 in DNA: TGTGCCAGCAGTGAAACCAGCTCCTACGAGCAGTACTTC. Translating it yields CASSETSSYEQYF. This chain links TRBV2 with TRBJ2-7, with unresolved D. The germline gives CDR1 SNHLY, CDR2 FYNNEI. The CDR3 loop spans 13 amino acids. The V and J ends lost 2 bases and 0 bases respectively, with 5 bases between them.

CDR3 coding DNA: TGTGCCAGCAGTGACTACGACTGGGAGACTGAAGCTTTCTTT. It encodes CASSDYDWETEAFF. The chain uses TRBV6-1 and TRBJ1-1; D is undetermined. The CDR3 consists of 14 residues. V dropped 3 bases and J dropped 5 bases, with 13 bases sitting between them. The V gene's germline CDR1 is MNHNS and CDR2 SASEGT.

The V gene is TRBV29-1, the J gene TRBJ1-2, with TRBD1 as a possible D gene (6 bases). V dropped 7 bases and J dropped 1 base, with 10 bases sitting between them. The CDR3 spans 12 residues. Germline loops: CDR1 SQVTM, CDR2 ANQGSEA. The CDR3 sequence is CSGGTLNYGYTF. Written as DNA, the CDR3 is TGCAGCGGAGGGACACTTAACTATGGCTACACCTTC.

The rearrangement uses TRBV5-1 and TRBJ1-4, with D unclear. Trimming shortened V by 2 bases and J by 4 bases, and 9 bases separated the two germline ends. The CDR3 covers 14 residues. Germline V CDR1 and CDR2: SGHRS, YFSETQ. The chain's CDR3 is CASSLGRDNEKLFF. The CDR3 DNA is TGCGCCAGCAGCTTAGGACGGGATAATGAAAAACTGTTTTTT.

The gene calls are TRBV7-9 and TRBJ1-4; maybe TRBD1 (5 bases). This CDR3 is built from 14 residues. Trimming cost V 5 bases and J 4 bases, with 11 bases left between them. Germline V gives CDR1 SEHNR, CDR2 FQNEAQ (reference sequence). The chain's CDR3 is CASSQGQINEKLFF. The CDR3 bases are TGTGCCAGCAGCCAAGGACAAATTAATGAAAAACTGTTTTTT.

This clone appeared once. CDR3 DNA sequence: TGTGCCAGCAGTTTCCTGCGGGGGGGAGAGACCCAGTACTTC. The encoded protein is CASSFLRGGETQYF. The V call is TRBV28, the J call TRBJ2-5; 9 positions match TRBD2. Germline V gene sequence: CDR1 MDHEN, CDR2 SYDVKM. V was clipped by 3 bases and J by 4 bases; unmatched bases: 3. The CDR3 is 14 residues long.

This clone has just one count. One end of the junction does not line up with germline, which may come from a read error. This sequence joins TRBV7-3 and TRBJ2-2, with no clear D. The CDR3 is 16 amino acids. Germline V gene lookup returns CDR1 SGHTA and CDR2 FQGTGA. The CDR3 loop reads CSSSLSGPTNTGELFF. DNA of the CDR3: TGTTCCAGCAGCTTGAGTGGTCCTACGAACACCGGGGAGCTGTTTTTT.

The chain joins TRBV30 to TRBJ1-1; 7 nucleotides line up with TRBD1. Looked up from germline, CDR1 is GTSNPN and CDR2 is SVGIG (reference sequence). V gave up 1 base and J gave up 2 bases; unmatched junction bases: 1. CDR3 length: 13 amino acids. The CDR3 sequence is CAWSGQGNTEAFF. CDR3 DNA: TGTGCCTGGAGTGGACAGGGTAACACTGAAGCTTTCTTT.

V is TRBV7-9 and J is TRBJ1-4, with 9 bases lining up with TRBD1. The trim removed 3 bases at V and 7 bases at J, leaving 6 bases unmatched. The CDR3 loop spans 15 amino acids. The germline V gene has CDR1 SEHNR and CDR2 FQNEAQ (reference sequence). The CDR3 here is CASSFLGQGTEKLFF. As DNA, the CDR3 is TGTGCCAGCAGCTTCCTGGGACAGGGTACTGAAAAACTGTTTTTT.